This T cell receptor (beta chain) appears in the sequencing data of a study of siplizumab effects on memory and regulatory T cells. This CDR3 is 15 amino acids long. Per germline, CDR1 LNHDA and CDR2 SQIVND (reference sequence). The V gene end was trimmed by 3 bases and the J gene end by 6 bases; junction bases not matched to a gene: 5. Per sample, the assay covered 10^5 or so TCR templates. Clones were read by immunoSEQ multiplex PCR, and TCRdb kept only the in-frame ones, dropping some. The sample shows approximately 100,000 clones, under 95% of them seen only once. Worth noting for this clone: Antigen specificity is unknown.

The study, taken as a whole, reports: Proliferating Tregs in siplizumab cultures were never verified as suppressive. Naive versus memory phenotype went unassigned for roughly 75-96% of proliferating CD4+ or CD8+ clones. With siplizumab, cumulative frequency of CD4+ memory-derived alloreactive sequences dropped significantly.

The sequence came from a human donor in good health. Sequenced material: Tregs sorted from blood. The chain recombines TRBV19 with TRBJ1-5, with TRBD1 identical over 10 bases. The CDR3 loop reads CASSIRGQGIQPQHF. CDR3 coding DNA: TGTGCCAGTAGTATTAGGGGACAGGGGATTCAGCCCCAGCATTTT.